This TCR beta chain was sequenced in a study of blood T cell repertoires in COVID-19. On the study more broadly: The United States, Italy and Spain supplied acute and convalescent COVID-19 samples.

This clone was detected once. The protocol was immunoSEQ multiplex PCR, while the TCRdb copy is restricted to in-frame clones and leaves out a portion. The repertoire includes roughly 250,000 clones, roughly 89% of them detected once, and about 9.3% sits in the top ten. The V gene lost 4 bases and the J gene lost 2 bases, with 12 bases spanning the gap. From germline, CDR1 is ENHRY and CDR2 SYGVKD. This CDR3 contains 14 residues. Sequences were obtained from PBMCs or T cells enriched from blood (not recorded which). This sequence was found in a man aged 40-49 years who had recovered from COVID-19. The V call is TRBV10-3, the J call TRBJ2-7, with a weak D call TRBD2 (6 bases). The CDR3 DNA sequence: TGTGCCATCAGTGGGGACTTGCCCCCCTACGAGCAGTACTTC. Amino acids: CAISGDLPPYEQYF.